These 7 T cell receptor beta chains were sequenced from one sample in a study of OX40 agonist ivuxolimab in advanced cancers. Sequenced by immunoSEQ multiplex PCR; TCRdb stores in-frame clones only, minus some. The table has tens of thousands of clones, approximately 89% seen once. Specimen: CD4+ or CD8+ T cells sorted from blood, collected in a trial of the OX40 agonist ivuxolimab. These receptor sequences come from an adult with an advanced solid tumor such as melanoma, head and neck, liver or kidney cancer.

The CDR3 region has the DNA TGTGCCAGCAGTTACGGAAGGGGAGGAGAAAAACTGTTTTTT. Amino acids: CASSYGRGGEKLFF. V is TRBV6-6 and J is TRBJ1-4, with D possibly matching TRBD1 (5 bases). Germline V lookup: CDR1 MNHNY, CDR2 SVGAGI (reference sequence). V shed 2 bases and J shed 8 bases, with 12 bases lying between them. The CDR3 is made up of 14 amino acids.

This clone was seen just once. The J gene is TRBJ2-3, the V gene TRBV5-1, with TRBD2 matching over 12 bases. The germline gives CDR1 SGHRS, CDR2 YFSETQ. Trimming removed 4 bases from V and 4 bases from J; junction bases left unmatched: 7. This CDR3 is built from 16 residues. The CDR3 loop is CASSPTLAGGADTQYF. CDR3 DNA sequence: TGCGCCAGCAGCCCGACGCTAGCGGGGGGGGCAGATACGCAGTATTTT. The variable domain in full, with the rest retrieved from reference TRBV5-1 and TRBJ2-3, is KAGVTQTPRYLIKTRGQQVTLSCSPISGHRSVSWYQQTPGQGLQFLFEYFSETQRNKGNFPGRFSGRQFSNSRSEMNVSTLELGDSALYLCASSPTLAGGADTQYFGPGTRLTVL.

CDR3 protein: CASSLDRGTGTSLETQYF. The CDR3 DNA follows: TGTGCCAGCAGCTTAGATAGGGGGACAGGGACGAGTTTGGAGACCCAGTACTTC. V is TRBV11-2 and J is TRBJ2-5; 9 bases agree with TRBD1. The CDR3 extends over 18 amino acids. Germline-derived CDR1 and CDR2 are SGHAT and FQNNGV. V shed 0 bases and J 5 bases; nucleotides not matched to a gene: 13.

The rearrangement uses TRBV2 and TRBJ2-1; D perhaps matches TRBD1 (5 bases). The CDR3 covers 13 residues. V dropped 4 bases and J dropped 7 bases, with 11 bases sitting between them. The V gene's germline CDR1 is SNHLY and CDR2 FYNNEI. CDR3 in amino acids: CASSVARANEQFF. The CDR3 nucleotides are TGTGCCAGCAGTGTGGCCAGGGCAAATGAGCAGTTCTTC.

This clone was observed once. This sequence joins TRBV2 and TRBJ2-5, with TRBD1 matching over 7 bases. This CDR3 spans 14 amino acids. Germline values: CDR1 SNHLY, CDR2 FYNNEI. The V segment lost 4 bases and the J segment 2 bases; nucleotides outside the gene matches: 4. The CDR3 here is CASSVRQGQETQYF. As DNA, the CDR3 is TGTGCCAGCAGTGTACGACAGGGTCAAGAGACCCAGTACTTC.

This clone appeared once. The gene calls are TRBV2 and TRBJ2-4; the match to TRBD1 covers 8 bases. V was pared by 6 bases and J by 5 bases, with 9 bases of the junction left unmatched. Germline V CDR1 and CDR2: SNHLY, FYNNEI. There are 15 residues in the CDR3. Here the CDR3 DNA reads TGTGCCAGCAGCTTGCGGACAGGGCCGGAAAACATTCAGTACTTC. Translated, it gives CASSLRTGPENIQYF.

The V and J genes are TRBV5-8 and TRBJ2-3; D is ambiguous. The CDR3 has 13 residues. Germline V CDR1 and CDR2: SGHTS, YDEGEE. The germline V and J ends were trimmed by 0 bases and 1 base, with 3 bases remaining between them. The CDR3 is CASSLVGTDTQYF. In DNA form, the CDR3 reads TGTGCCAGCAGCTTGGTAGGCACAGATACGCAGTATTTT.